One sample yielded the 18 T cell receptor beta chains listed below, sequenced in a study of blood T cell repertoires in COVID-19. Sequencing used immunoSEQ multiplex PCR; TCRdb keeps in-frame clones, though not all of them. The data show 60,000 to 65,000 clones, 70% to 80% seen once. Sequencing was carried out using peripheral blood. The receptors stem from a man aged 55 to 69 with acute or convalescent COVID-19.

The chain uses TRBV7-3 and TRBJ2-3; no reliable D call. The CDR3 has 15 amino acids. Between the trimmed V and J ends, which lost 1 base and 0 bases, there was a span of 8 bases. CDR1 is SGHTA and CDR2 is FQGTGA in the germline V gene. CDR3 loop: CASSLSGTSTDTQYF. CDR3 in DNA: TGTGCCAGCAGCTTAAGCGGTACTAGCACAGATACGCAGTATTTT.

The chain uses TRBV29-1 and TRBJ1-2, with 7 bases lining up with TRBD1. CDR1 is SQVTM, CDR2 ANQGSEA, per germline. The CDR3 is 12 residues long. V shed 6 bases, J shed 4 bases, and the junction held 5 bases outside the gene matches. The CDR3 DNA sequence: TGCAGCGTAGGGGGCGCTAGCTATGGCTACACCTTC. It codes for CSVGGASYGYTF.

This clone was seen once. The junction does not match germline at one end; this may be a read error. V is TRBV3-1 (or the pseudogene TRBV3-2) and J is TRBJ2-5, with 8 bases lining up with TRBD2. CDR1 and CDR2 (germline): LGHDT, YNNKEL (reference sequence). This CDR3 region has 15 residues. The DNA for the CDR3 is TGTGCCAGCAGCCCCCCGGGGCGGGGACTAGAGGCCCAGTACTTC. Protein: CASSPPGRGLEAQYF.

CDR3 sequence (DNA): TGTGCCAGCAGTTTCGGGACTAGCGATAAAGAGACCCAGTACTTC. Translated: CASSFGTSDKETQYF. The V and J genes are TRBV6-2 or TRBV6-3 and TRBJ2-5, with 10 positions matching TRBD2. Looked up from germline, CDR1 is MNHEY and CDR2 is SVGEGT. CDR3 length: 15 residues. Germline trimming cut 4 bases from V and 3 bases from J; bases unmatched to any gene: 5.

The V gene is TRBV4-2, the J gene TRBJ2-7, with 7 bases aligning to TRBD1. The ends lost 3 bases at V and 3 bases at J; junction bases unmatched: 8. The CDR3 has 15 amino acids. Germline V CDR1 and CDR2: LGHNA, YNFKEQ. CDR3 DNA: TGTGCCAGCAGCCACACAAGACAGGGTGGCTACGAGCAGTACTTC. Protein product: CASSHTRQGGYEQYF.

The chain combines TRBV6-5 with TRBJ2-7; 9 bases are a match to TRBD1. This CDR3 region has 14 residues. The V gene end was trimmed by 11 bases and the J gene end by 3 bases; junction bases not matched to a gene: 11. Germline CDR1 is MNHEY and CDR2 is SVGAGI. As DNA, the CDR3 is TGTGCCGGATCCAGGGACAGGGCGAACTACGAGCAGTACTTC. This sequence encodes CAGSRDRANYEQYF.

The chain employs TRBV18 and TRBJ1-2; D is undetermined. Germline V CDR1 and CDR2: KGHSH, LQKENI. The CDR3 loop spans 12 amino acids. Trimming shortened V by 3 bases and J by 4 bases, and 6 bases separated the two germline ends. The CDR3 reads CASSPSIYGYTF. CDR3 DNA: TGTGCCAGCTCACCGTCCATCTATGGCTACACCTTC.

The chain employs TRBV7-2 and TRBJ2-7; 7 nucleotides match TRBD2. Germline CDR1 SGHTA, CDR2 FQGNSA. Losses at the gene ends were 0 bases for V and 0 bases for J; bases not matched to a gene: 2. CDR3 size: 15 residues. The CDR3 is CASSLAASGSYEQYF. CDR3 sequence (DNA): TGTGCCAGCAGCTTAGCGGCTAGCGGCTCCTACGAGCAGTACTTC.

In DNA, the CDR3 is TGCAGCGTTGCCCTGGGACAGGGGGACACCATATATTTT. Translating gives CSVALGQGDTIYF. V usage is TRBV29-1 and J usage is TRBJ1-3; 11 positions match TRBD1. The CDR3 runs to 13 residues. CDR1 is SQVTM and CDR2 is ANQGSEA in the germline V gene. V was clipped by 4 bases and J by 8 bases; unmatched bases: 4.

The chain carries TRBV7-3 and TRBJ2-6; a possible D gene is TRBD2 (6 bases). The CDR3 is made up of 16 amino acids. V lost 1 base, J lost 2 bases, and 9 bases lay in between. The V gene's germline CDR1 is SGHTA and CDR2 FQGTGA. This CDR3 reads CASSLSGGAGANVLTF. CDR3 in DNA: TGTGCCAGCAGCTTAAGTGGCGGGGCTGGGGCCAACGTCCTGACTTTC. Combining the CDR3 with reference TRBV7-3 and TRBJ2-6 gives the whole variable domain GAGVSQTPSNKVTEKGKYVELRCDPISGHTALYWYRQSLGQGPEFLIYFQGTGAADDSGLPNDRFFAVRPEGSVSTLKIQRTERGDSAVYLCASSLSGGAGANVLTFGAGSRLTVL.

The chain uses TRBV5-5 and TRBJ2-7; D might be TRBD1 (6 bases). This CDR3 comprises 15 residues. Germline CDR1 SGHKS, CDR2 YYEKEE (reference sequence). Deletions cut 3 bases from V and 5 bases from J, with 18 bases between. DNA of the CDR3: TGTGCCAGCAGCTCCCCCGAGACAGGCCTAAACGAGCAGTACTTC. Translating gives CASSSPETGLNEQYF.

The V gene is TRBV5-1, the J gene TRBJ1-4; D is unresolved. This CDR3 has 15 residues. CDR1 is SGHRS, CDR2 YFSETQ, per germline. Between the trimmed V and J ends, which lost 6 bases and 7 bases, there was a span of 19 bases. The CDR3: CASTALPGRGEKLFF. The DNA of the CDR3 is TGCGCCAGCACCGCCCTCCCCGGTCGAGGTGAAAAACTGTTTTTT.

The chain couples TRBV13 to TRBJ2-7, with 10 positions matching TRBD1. The germline V gene encodes CDR1 PRHDT and CDR2 FYEKMQ (reference sequence). J lost 4 bases, V lost 0 bases, and 6 bases had no gene match. The CDR3 sequence is 16 residues long. The CDR3 DNA sequence: TGTGCCAGCAGCTTAGGAGGGGACAGGGGCATGTACGAGCAGTACTTC. This codes for CASSLGGDRGMYEQYF.

The chain uses TRBV18 and TRBJ2-1; TRBD2 matches 8 bases. With 7 bases clipped from V and 2 bases from J, the junction kept 4 bases outside the gene matches. CDR1 and CDR2 (germline): KGHSH, LQKENI. CDR3 length equals 14 residues. The CDR3 nucleotides are TGTGCCAGCTATACGGGAGGGCCCTACAATGAGCAGTTCTTC. Translated: CASYTGGPYNEQFF.

The chain is built from TRBV18 and TRBJ1-2; 7 positions match TRBD1. CDR1 and CDR2 from the germline V gene are KGHSH and LQKENI. Losses at the gene ends were 3 bases for V and 5 bases for J; bases not matched to a gene: 12. The CDR3 is 16 amino acids. The CDR3 is CASSPLGQTRQYGYTF. In DNA, the CDR3 is TGTGCCAGCTCACCCCTGGGACAGACGCGGCAATATGGCTACACCTTC.

This chain links TRBV2 with TRBJ2-5; TRBD1 is a possible D gene (6 bases). Per germline, CDR1 SNHLY and CDR2 FYNNEI. V gave up 3 bases and J gave up 5 bases, with 13 bases separating them. The CDR3 runs 14 residues. In DNA, the CDR3 is TGTGCCAGCAGTGATCGAGGGGGTGGTGAGACCCAGTACTTC. Its translation is CASSDRGGGETQYF.

The chain links TRBV30 to TRBJ2-5, with TRBD2 as a possible D gene (5 bases). CDR1 GTSNPN and CDR2 SVGIG come from the germline V gene (reference sequence). V was cut by 0 bases and J by 5 bases, with 16 bases left in between. The CDR3 totals 15 residues. The CDR3 loop reads CAWSVSKGLEETQYF. The CDR3 region has the DNA TGTGCCTGGAGTGTATCCAAAGGACTGGAGGAGACCCAGTACTTC.

This chain uses TRBV5-4 with TRBJ1-4; 8 bases agree with TRBD1. The CDR3 is made up of 15 amino acids. The germline V gene has CDR1 SGHNT and CDR2 YYREEE (reference sequence). The junction had 8 bases not matched to a gene; V was cut back by 4 bases and J by 6 bases. Here the CDR3 DNA reads TGTGCCAGCAGCGAGGGACAGGTGACCCATGAAAAACTGTTTTTT. Translation: CASSEGQVTHEKLFF.